The T cell receptor (beta chain) under discussion was sequenced for a study of Ad26.COV2.S vaccination and SARS-CoV-2 variants. Profiled with immunoSEQ multiplex PCR; TCRdb holds only in-frame clones, not every one. The data show some 240,000 clones, roughly 85% seen once. The treatment here: some 20 received Ad26.COV2.S at low or high dose, single or two shots; several received placebo; per-sample allocation not given. The investigators took samples on day 63 after the first vaccine or placebo injection. This sequence was found in a person between 18 and 60 years old who received the Ad26.COV2.S COVID-19 vaccine or a placebo. Sample: peripheral blood, taken in a trial of Ad26.COV2.S vaccine versus placebo.

CDR3 amino acids: CASSQGLGGVYEQYV. DNA for the CDR3: TGTGCCAGCAGCCAAGGACTAGGGGGGGTCTACGAGCAGTACGTC. The genes are TRBV7-6 and TRBJ2-7, with a tentative D call TRBD2 (7 bases). Trimming removed 5 bases at V and 3 bases at J, with 17 bases between. The CDR3 runs 15 residues. Germline V CDR1 and CDR2: SGHVS, FNYEAQ.